These 8 T cell receptor beta chains were all obtained from the same sample, sequenced in a study of early stage breast cancer tumors. Profiled with immunoSEQ multiplex PCR; TCRdb holds only in-frame clones, not every one. The profile shows nearly 70,000 clones, around 80% of them singletons. Sequencing was performed on blood. These receptors were taken from a person aged 40-50 years with breast cancer.

This clone was counted only a few times. J is TRBJ1-1 and V is TRBV18; TRBD1 is a possible D gene (5 bases). Germline lookup yields CDR1 KGHSH and CDR2 LQKENI. V was shortened by 7 bases and J by 1 base, with 10 bases between the two germline ends. The CDR3 consists of 13 residues. CDR3 amino acids: CASFAGGNTEAFF. DNA of the CDR3: TGTGCCAGCTTCGCCGGGGGGAACACTGAAGCTTTCTTT.

J is TRBJ2-1 and V is TRBV27; 12 bases match TRBD2. Trimming at V came to 4 bases and at J to 7 bases, leaving 2 bases not matched to a gene. Germline CDR1 and CDR2: MNHEY and SMNVEV (reference sequence). The CDR3 spans 14 residues. Here the CDR3 DNA reads TGTGCCAGCAGTTCCGGGACTAGCGGGAATGAGCAGTTCTTC. It encodes CASSSGTSGNEQFF.

The J gene is TRBJ1-1, the V gene TRBV6-6; D remains ambiguous. V shed 2 bases and J shed 10 bases, with 14 bases lying between them. The CDR3 has 13 residues. CDR1 is MNHNY and CDR2 is SVGAGI in the germline V gene (reference sequence). The CDR3 DNA reads as TGTGCCAGCAGTTACCATCCCAGGATGGTAGCTTTCTTT. Its translation is CASSYHPRMVAFF.

The chain has TRBV4-1 and TRBJ2-7; D is perhaps TRBD2 (6 bases). Germline CDR1 is MGHRA and CDR2 is YSYEKL. This CDR3 is built from 15 residues. V dropped 3 bases and J dropped 3 bases, with 15 bases sitting between them. The CDR3 coding sequence is TGCGCCAGCAGCCACTCCCGGGGGAGTGGCTACGAGCAGTACTTC. Amino acid sequence: CASSHSRGSGYEQYF.

The genes are TRBV11-3 and TRBJ1-1; tentative D call: TRBD1 (5 bases). Germline loops: CDR1 SGHNT, CDR2 YENEEA. Trimming stripped 5 bases from V and 11 bases from J, with 15 bases between. The CDR3 is 12 amino acids. CDR3 DNA: TGTGCCAGCAGCCAGGGTGGGGTTGCGGCTTTCTTT. Translating gives CASSQGGVAAFF.

The CDR3 is CASGTGPNQPQHF. The CDR3 DNA reads TGTGCCAGTGGGACAGGGCCAAATCAGCCCCAGCATTTT. The V gene is TRBV5-5, the J gene TRBJ1-5, with 9 positions matching TRBD1. The J segment lost 4 bases and the V segment lost 8 bases, leaving 4 bases of the junction unmatched. This CDR3 region has 13 residues. Germline V lookup: CDR1 SGHKS, CDR2 YYEKEE (reference sequence).

The V call is TRBV28, the J call TRBJ1-1, with TRBD1 matching over 9 bases. J gave up 0 bases and V 6 bases, and 8 bases lay outside the gene matches. The CDR3 is 16 residues long. Germline V lookup: CDR1 MDHEN, CDR2 SYDVKM. The DNA for the CDR3 is TGTGCCAGCAGCCCCGGGACAGGGTCTGTGAACACTGAAGCTTTCTTT. Its protein is CASSPGTGSVNTEAFF.

V usage is TRBV7-9 and J usage is TRBJ2-4, with TRBD1 identical over 11 bases. Germline CDR1 is SEHNR and CDR2 is FQNEAQ (reference sequence). V lost 4 bases to trimming and J lost 10 bases; unmatched junction nucleotides: 6. The CDR3 runs 14 residues. CDR3 region: CASSSGTGGSIQYF. The CDR3 region has the DNA TGTGCCAGCAGCTCCGGGACAGGGGGTTCAATTCAGTACTTC.